This section outlines one T cell receptor beta chain sequence together with its context. V was cut by 6 bases and J by 2 bases, with 12 bases left in between. The CDR3 has 14 residues. Germline CDR1 is LGHDT and CDR2 is YNNKEL (reference sequence). This entry belongs to a study of blood T cell repertoires in COVID-19. Study details: Italy, Spain and the United States were the sources of the convalescent and acute COVID-19 samples. Nucleic acid was either cDNA or gDNA, and it came from T cells, B-cell-depleted T cells, or PBMCs.

The authors' processing: Nucleated cell number was recorded as an estimate derived from reference gene primer amplification. Measured with immunoSEQ multiplex PCR; TCRdb has only the in-frame clones, and not every one. For V, J and clone size, that table is used; D and trimming come from the DNA. The table includes around 200,000 clones, about 80% detected once. This receptor was taken from a man between 50 and 59 years old with active or convalescent COVID-19. Material for sequencing was peripheral blood. This chain joins TRBV3-1 (or the pseudogene TRBV3-2) and TRBJ2-3; the D is unclear. In nucleotides, the CDR3 is TGTGCCAGCAGTCGAGAGGAAGTCACAGATACGCAGTATTTT. This encodes CASSREEVTDTQYF.